These T cell receptor beta chains were read from a single sample in a study of control samples from healthy donors and cancer patients. The table came from immunoSEQ multiplex PCR; TCRdb's copy has only in-frame clones and leaves some out. The sample consists of about 86,000 clones, more than 80% of them appearing once. Input material: blood. These receptors were collected from a woman in her thirties in good health. Both conserved end residues are part of each CDR3. The D gene is left open where the match is weak. Some rows mark clone size as missing; the rest say once, few, many or name a class of expanded clone.

v_gene	j_gene	abundance	d_gene	CDR3nt	CDR3aa
TRBV19	TRBJ1-5	.	.	TGTGCCAGTAGTATACCAGGGAATCAGCCCCAGCATTTT	CASSIPGNQPQHF
TRBV3-1/TRBV3-2	TRBJ2-2	.	.	TGTGCCAGCAGCCAACTCCAGGGTATAGCCGGGGAGCTGTTTTTT	CASSQLQGIAGELFF
TRBV5-1	TRBJ1-1	.	TRBD1	TGCGCCAGCAGCTTGGCCTGGACAGGGGGGGCCAACACTGAAGCTTTCTTT	CASSLAWTGGANTEAFF
TRBV10-3	TRBJ2-7	.	.	TGTGCCATCAGACTCGACAGTTACGAGCAGTACTTC	CAIRLDSYEQYF
TRBV5-8	TRBJ1-3	.	.	TGTGCCAGCAGCACAGATGCTCCAGGAAACACCATATATTTT	CASSTDAPGNTIYF
TRBV3-1/TRBV3-2	TRBJ1-5	.	.	TGTGCCAGCAGCTCCCCGCATCAGCCCCAGCATTTT	CASSSPHQPQHF
TRBV19	TRBJ2-2	.	.	TGTGCCAGTAGTCCAAGGGAGGAGCTGTTTTTT	CASSPREELFF
TRBV6-4	TRBJ2-3	.	TRBD2	TGTGCCAGCAGTGACTCTAGCGGGGGGGGCACAGATACGCAGTATTTT	CASSDSSGGGTDTQYF
TRBV27	TRBJ1-3	.	.	TGTGCCAGCAGTTTTCAGAAGGCTCCGGGAAACACCATATATTTT	CASSFQKAPGNTIYF
TRBV6-1	TRBJ1-3	.	.	TGTGCCAGCAGTGGAATCGCCTCAGGGAGCTCTGGAAACACCATATATTTT	CASSGIASGSSGNTIYF
TRBV5-1	TRBJ2-7	.	TRBD2	TGCGCCAGCAGCACCGGGACTAGCGGGGGGGCCCTCCGCGGCGAGCAGTACTTC	CASSTGTSGGALRGEQYF
TRBV7-8	TRBJ1-5	once	.	TGTGCCAGCAGCTTATCCCAGGCCCTCGTTGGATTCGATCAGCCCCAGCATTTT	CASSLSQALVGFDQPQHF
TRBV5-1	TRBJ2-7	.	.	TGCGCCAGCAGCTTGGCCGCCGCTGGGGGCGAGCAGTACTTC	CASSLAAAGGEQYF
TRBV11-2	TRBJ2-6	.	.	TGTGCCAGCAGCTTATCCAATCTACGTGGGGCCAACGTCCTGACTTTC	CASSLSNLRGANVLTF
TRBV6-5	TRBJ2-6	.	.	TGTGCCAGCAGCCGTGAGGGGCCCGGGGCCAACGTCCTGACTTTC	CASSREGPGANVLTF
TRBV6-5	TRBJ2-6	few	.	TGTGCCAGCAGTCTGCGGCCCTCTGGGGCCAACGTCCTGACTTTC	CASSLRPSGANVLTF
TRBV11-2	TRBJ2-1	.	TRBD1	TGTGCCAGCACCCAGAGGACAGGTTACAATGAGCAGTTCTTC	CASTQRTGYNEQFF
TRBV9	TRBJ2-3	.	TRBD1	TGTGCCAGCAGCTTACCGGGACAGGGCCCGGGAGATACGCAGTATTTT	CASSLPGQGPGDTQYF
TRBV19	TRBJ2-1	.	.	TGTGCCAGTAGTATATCGGGGGCGGGTTACAATGAGCAGTTCTTC	CASSISGAGYNEQFF
TRBV19	TRBJ1-3	.	TRBD1	TGTGCCAGTAGTGCCGTTCCGGGACAGGGGGCAGACACCATATATTTT	CASSAVPGQGADTIYF
TRBV14	TRBJ1-2	.	TRBD1	TGTGCCAGCAGCCAAGAAGGACAGGGGATTCGCACGTACACCTTC	CASSQEGQGIRTYTF
TRBV11-1	TRBJ1-3	.	.	TGTGCCAGCACTCTACGCGGGTCGACCGGCCGTTACACCATATATTTT	CASTLRGSTGRYTIYF
TRBV2	TRBJ2-3	.	TRBD1	TGTGCCAGCAGGGGTACAGGGGGCGCGGATACGCAGTATTTT	CASRGTGGADTQYF
TRBV28	TRBJ2-7	.	TRBD2	TGTGCCAGCAGTTTAGCGTGGGGACTAGCGGGGGGTGCCACCTACGAGCAGTACTTC	CASSLAWGLAGGATYEQYF
TRBV11-2	TRBJ2-7	.	TRBD1	TGTGCCAGCAGCCAGAAACCCAGGACACAGGGGGCCTACGAGCAGTACTTC	CASSQKPRTQGAYEQYF
TRBV29-1	TRBJ2-1	.	TRBD1	TGCAGCGTTGTCGGACAGGGGTTTGGTGAGCAGTTCTTC	CSVVGQGFGEQFF
TRBV4-1	TRBJ2-1	.	.	TGCGCCAGCAGCCTAGGCGGAGGGCGCTCCAGTGAGCAGTTCTTC	CASSLGGGRSSEQFF
TRBV7-9	TRBJ2-7	.	TRBD1	TGTGCCAGCAGCCGGACAGGGAACTCCTACGAGCAGTACTTC	CASSRTGNSYEQYF
TRBV7-3	TRBJ2-1	.	TRBD2	TGTGCCAGCAGCTTAAATGGCGGGAGCTCCTACAATGAGCAGTTCTTC	CASSLNGGSSYNEQFF
TRBV19	TRBJ1-1	.	TRBD1	TGTGCCAGTAGTTCCCAGGGACAGGGGAACACTGAAGCTTTCTTT	CASSSQGQGNTEAFF
TRBV5-1	TRBJ2-1	.	TRBD2	TGCGCCAGCAGCGCTTCCCCTAGCGGAAGCTCCTACAATGAGCAGTTCTTC	CASSASPSGSSYNEQFF
TRBV2	TRBJ1-5	.	TRBD1	TGTGCCAGCAGCCTCGGAGGACAGGGGGTTCAGCCCCAGCATTTT	CASSLGGQGVQPQHF
TRBV30	TRBJ2-5	.	.	TGTGCCTGGCAAGGGGATTGGGCAGAGACCCAGTACTTC	CAWQGDWAETQYF
TRBV18	TRBJ1-1	once	TRBD1	TGTGCCAGCCAGGGACAGCAGAACACTGAAGCTTTCTTT	CASQGQQNTEAFF
TRBV18	TRBJ1-1	.	.	TGTGCCAGCTCACCCAGGGGCAAGGGGAACACTGAAGCTTTCTTT	CASSPRGKGNTEAFF
TRBV10-1	TRBJ1-6	.	.	TGCGCCAGCAGTGAGTCGAGGTCCCGGGGATCACCCCTCCACTTT	CASSESRSRGSPLHF
TRBV11-3	TRBJ2-3	.	.	TGTGCCAGCAGCGCGAAAGAGGGACACCCTTACACAGATACGCAGTATTTT	CASSAKEGHPYTDTQYF
TRBV30	TRBJ1-1	.	.	TGTGCCTGGTTTAAATGGGGAGATAACACTGAAGCTTTCTTT	CAWFKWGDNTEAFF
TRBV18	TRBJ2-3	.	TRBD2	TGTGCCAGCTCACCATTATTACCAGGACTAGCGGACACAGATACGCAGTATTTT	CASSPLLPGLADTDTQYF
TRBV20-1	TRBJ2-1	.	TRBD2	TGCAGTGCTAGTCCTAGCGGTTTACACAATGAGCAGTTCTTC	CSASPSGLHNEQFF
TRBV4-2	TRBJ2-2	.	.	TGTGCCAGCAGCCAAGATGTGGGGATCGGGGAGCTGTTTTTT	CASSQDVGIGELFF